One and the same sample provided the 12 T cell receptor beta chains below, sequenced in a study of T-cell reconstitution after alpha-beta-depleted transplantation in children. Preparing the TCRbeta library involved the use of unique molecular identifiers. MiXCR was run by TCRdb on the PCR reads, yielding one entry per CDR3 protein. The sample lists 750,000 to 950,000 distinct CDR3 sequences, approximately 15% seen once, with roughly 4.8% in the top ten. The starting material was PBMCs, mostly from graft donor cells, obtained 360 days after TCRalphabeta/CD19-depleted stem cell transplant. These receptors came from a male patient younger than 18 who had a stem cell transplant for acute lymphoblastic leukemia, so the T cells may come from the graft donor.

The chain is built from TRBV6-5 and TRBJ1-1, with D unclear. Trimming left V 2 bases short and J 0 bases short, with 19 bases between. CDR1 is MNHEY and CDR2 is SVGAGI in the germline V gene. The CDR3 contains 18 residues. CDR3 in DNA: TGTGCCAGCAGTTACCCGAGTCCGGCGGCCCCTATGAACACTGAAGCTTTCTTT. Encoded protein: CASSYPSPAAPMNTEAFF.

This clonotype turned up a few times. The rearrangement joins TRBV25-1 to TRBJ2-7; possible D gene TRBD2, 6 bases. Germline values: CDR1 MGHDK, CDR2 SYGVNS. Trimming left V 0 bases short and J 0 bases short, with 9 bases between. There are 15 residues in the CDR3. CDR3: CASSEYGTGSYEQYF. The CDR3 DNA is TGTGCCAGCAGTGAATATGGGACTGGCTCCTACGAGCAGTACTTC.

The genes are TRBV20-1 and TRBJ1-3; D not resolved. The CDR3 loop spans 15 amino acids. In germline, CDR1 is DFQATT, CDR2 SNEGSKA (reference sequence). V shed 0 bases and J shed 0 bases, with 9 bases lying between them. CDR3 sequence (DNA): TGCAGTGCTAGAGATCACGGGAGCTCTGGAAACACCATATATTTT. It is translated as CSARDHGSSGNTIYF.

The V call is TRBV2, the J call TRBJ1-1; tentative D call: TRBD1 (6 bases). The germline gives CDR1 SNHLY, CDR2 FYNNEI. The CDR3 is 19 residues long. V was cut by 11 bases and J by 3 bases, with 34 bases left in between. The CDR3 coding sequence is TGTGCCCTCAGTTTAACGTCCGGACAGACACACTATGAGGACACTGAAGCTTTCTTT. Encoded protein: CALSLTSGQTHYEDTEAFF.

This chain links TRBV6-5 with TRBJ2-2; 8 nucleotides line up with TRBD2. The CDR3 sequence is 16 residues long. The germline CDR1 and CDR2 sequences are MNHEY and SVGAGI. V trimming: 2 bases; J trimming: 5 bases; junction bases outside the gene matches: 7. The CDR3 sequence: CASSYRGRFGTGELFF. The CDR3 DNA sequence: TGTGCCAGCAGTTACCGCGGGAGGTTTGGAACCGGGGAGCTGTTTTTT.

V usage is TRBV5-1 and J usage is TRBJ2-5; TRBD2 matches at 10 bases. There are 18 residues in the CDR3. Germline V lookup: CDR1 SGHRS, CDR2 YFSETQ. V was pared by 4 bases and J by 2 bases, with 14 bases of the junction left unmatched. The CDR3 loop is CASSLARLAGDTQETQYF. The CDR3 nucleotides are TGCGCCAGCAGCCTTGCCCGGCTAGCGGGAGACACACAAGAGACCCAGTACTTC.

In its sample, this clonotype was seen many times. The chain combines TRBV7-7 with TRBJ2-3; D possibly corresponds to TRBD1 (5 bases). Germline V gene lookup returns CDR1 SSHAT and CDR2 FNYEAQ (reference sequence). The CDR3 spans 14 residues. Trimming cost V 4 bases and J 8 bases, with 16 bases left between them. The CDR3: CASSSGGGQGTQYF. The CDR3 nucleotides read TGTGCCAGCAGCTCGGGTGGCGGTCAGGGTACGCAGTATTTT.

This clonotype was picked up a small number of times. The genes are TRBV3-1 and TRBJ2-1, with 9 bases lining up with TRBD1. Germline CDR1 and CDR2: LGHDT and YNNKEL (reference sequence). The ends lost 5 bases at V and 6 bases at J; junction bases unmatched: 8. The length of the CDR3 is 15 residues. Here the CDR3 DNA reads TGTGCCAGCAGCGATCGGGACAGGGTTCGCAATGAGCAGTTCTTC. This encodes CASSDRDRVRNEQFF.

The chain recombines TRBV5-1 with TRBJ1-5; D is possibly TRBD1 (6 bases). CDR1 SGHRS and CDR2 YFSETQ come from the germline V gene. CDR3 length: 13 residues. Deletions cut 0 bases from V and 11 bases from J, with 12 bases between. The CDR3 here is CASSLEARGAQHF. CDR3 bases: TGCGCCAGCAGCTTGGAGGCAAGGGGGGCCCAGCATTTT.

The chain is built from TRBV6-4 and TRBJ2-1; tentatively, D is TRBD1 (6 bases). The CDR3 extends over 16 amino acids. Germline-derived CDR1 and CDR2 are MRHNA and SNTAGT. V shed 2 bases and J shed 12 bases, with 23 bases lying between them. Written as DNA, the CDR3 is TGTGCCAGCAGTGACGGGTCTACAGGGATGAACAATAGGCAGTTCTTC. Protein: CASSDGSTGMNNRQFF.

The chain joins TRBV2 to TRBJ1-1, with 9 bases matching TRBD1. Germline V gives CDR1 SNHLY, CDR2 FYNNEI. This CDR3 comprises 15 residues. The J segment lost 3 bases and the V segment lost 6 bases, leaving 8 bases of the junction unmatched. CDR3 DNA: TGTGCCAGCAGACTTGGGACAGGGTGGTACACTGAAGCTTTCTTT. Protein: CASRLGTGWYTEAFF.

CDR3 nucleotides: TGTGCCAGCAGCTTCTTAGCGGGAAACAATGAGCAGTTCTTC. Amino acid sequence: CASSFLAGNNEQFF. V usage is TRBV5-5 and J usage is TRBJ2-1; 8 bases are a match to TRBD2. This CDR3 is 14 amino acids long. The V gene's germline CDR1 is SGHKS and CDR2 YYEKEE (reference sequence). V was pared by 2 bases and J by 5 bases, with 3 bases of the junction left unmatched.